The 28 T cell receptor beta chains below all came from one sample that was sequenced in a study of response to subunit inactivated influenza vaccine. TCRdb processed the RT-PCR reads anew with MiXCR; each CDR3 protein has one entry. This sample carries 550,000 to 800,000 distinct CDR3 sequences, roughly 14% of them seen once, and the ten largest clones take approximately 10%. Source: PBMCs from blood, taken 11 to 12 days after vaccination. These receptors came from a man aged 50 to 59 who received an inactivated influenza vaccine.

The CDR3 nucleotides are TGCAGCGTTGAATGGAGGGCACGAGCATCCTACAATGAGCAGTTCTTC. Translated, it gives CSVEWRARASYNEQFF. The J gene is TRBJ2-1, the V gene TRBV29-1; a weak D match, TRBD2 (6 bases). V was clipped by 2 bases and J by 1 base, with 15 bases between them. Germline CDR1 and CDR2: SQVTM and ANQGSEA. The CDR3 consists of 16 residues.

This clonotype came up a few times. The chain links TRBV7-8 to TRBJ1-3; D is undetermined. V was cut by 6 bases and J by 3 bases, with 15 bases left in between. Germline-derived CDR1 and CDR2 are SGHVS and FQNEAQ. The CDR3 consists of 15 residues. The CDR3 nucleotides are TGTGCCAGCAGTCAGCTAACGCTTGTTGGAAACACCATATATTTT. Its translation is CASSQLTLVGNTIYF. The full variable domain, in which reference TRBV7-8 and TRBJ1-3 provide the parts outside the CDR3, is GAGVSQSPRYKVAKRGQDVALRCDPISGHVSLFWYQQALGQGPEFLTYFQNEAQLDKSGLPSDRFFAERPEGSVSTLKIQRTQQEDSAVYLCASSQLTLVGNTIYFGEGSWLTVV.

This clonotype was recorded a few times. The V gene is TRBV7-2, the J gene TRBJ2-2, with D possibly being TRBD1 (6 bases). The germline CDR1 and CDR2 sequences are SGHTA and FQGNSA. V gave up 7 bases and J gave up 4 bases, with 16 bases separating them. The CDR3 is made up of 15 amino acids. CDR3 in DNA: TGTGCCAGCACCAGGACCCAGGGGCGCACCGGGGAGCTGTTTTTT. This sequence encodes CASTRTQGRTGELFF.

This chain connects TRBV6-2 or TRBV6-3 to TRBJ2-1, with D unresolved. The V end lost 6 bases, the J end lost 6 bases, and 15 bases lay between the germline ends. Germline CDR1 reads MNHEY; CDR2 reads SVGEGT. The CDR3 sequence is 14 residues long. This CDR3 reads CASSNLGPSNEQFF. CDR3 DNA: TGTGCCAGCAGCAATCTCGGGCCTTCCAATGAGCAGTTCTTC.

This clonotype occurred a few times. The chain joins TRBV11-2 to TRBJ1-2, with D unclear. The CDR3 consists of 17 residues. The V gene's germline CDR1 is SGHAT and CDR2 FQNNGV. Trimming shortened V by 1 base and J by 7 bases, and 22 bases separated the two germline ends. Here the CDR3 DNA reads TGTGCCAGCAGCTTAGTAACCCGGGATCTAAATGTAGGTGGCTACACCTTC. Amino acid sequence: CASSLVTRDLNVGGYTF.

This chain uses TRBV20-1 with TRBJ1-5; 7 positions agree with TRBD1. Per germline, CDR1 DFQATT and CDR2 SNEGSKA (reference sequence). This CDR3 has 14 amino acids. V lost 0 bases to trimming and J lost 7 bases; unmatched junction nucleotides: 6. CDR3 loop: CSARDSDRSQPQHF. For the CDR3, the DNA is TGCAGTGCTAGAGACTCGGACAGGTCCCAGCCCCAGCATTTT.

On this clonotype itself: One end of the junction fails to match germline, which may point to a read error. The chain is built from TRBV20-1 and TRBJ1-5; D gene ambiguous. The CDR3 spans 13 residues. Germline lookup yields CDR1 DFQATT and CDR2 SNEGSKA (reference sequence). CDR3 DNA: TGCAGCGCTAGTAGTCATGAGGGTCAGCCCCAGCATTTT. Protein sequence: CSASSHEGQPQHF.

This clonotype was seen repeatedly, ten times or more. This chain links TRBV27 with TRBJ1-2; D is undetermined. V lost 5 bases to trimming and J lost 1 base, with 11 bases between them. Germline-derived CDR1 and CDR2 are MNHEY and SMNVEV (reference sequence). The CDR3 contains 14 residues. CDR3: CASSPNGNNYGYTF. The CDR3 nucleotides read TGTGCCAGCAGTCCTAATGGGAATAACTATGGCTACACCTTC.

The table lists this clonotype with a few counts. The chain combines TRBV29-1 with TRBJ2-3; D not certain. The CDR3 length is 13 residues. Trimming shortened V by 7 bases and J by 4 bases, and 15 bases separated the two germline ends. Germline CDR1 SQVTM, CDR2 ANQGSEA. The CDR3 nucleotides are TGCAGCGCTGGGGTAGGCGTGGCAGATACGCAGTATTTT. This encodes CSAGVGVADTQYF.

This clonotype came up a few times. The chain combines TRBV12-3 or TRBV12-4 with TRBJ1-6; 7 bases are shared with TRBD1. V trimming: 4 bases; J trimming: 12 bases; junction bases outside the gene matches: 6. CDR3 size: 13 residues. The CDR3: CASSSQGQIPLHF. As DNA, the CDR3 is TGTGCCAGCAGTTCACAGGGGCAGATACCCCTCCACTTT.

Only a few counts were recorded for this clonotype. The chain has TRBV20-1 and TRBJ2-1; D ambiguous. Germline CDR1 reads DFQATT; CDR2 reads SNEGSKA (reference sequence). Trimming cost V 3 bases and J 6 bases, with 3 bases left between them. This CDR3 region has 10 residues. Written as DNA, the CDR3 is TGCAGTGCTAGGATCAATGAGCAGTTCTTC. Residues: CSARINEQFF.

The chain links TRBV7-3 to TRBJ2-3; 9 bases agree with TRBD1. With V trimmed by 5 bases and J by 6 bases, 12 bases remained unmatched. This CDR3 has 16 amino acids. Germline-derived CDR1 and CDR2 are SGHTA and FQGTGA. This CDR3 reads CASSPLGTGKEDTQYF. The CDR3 coding sequence is TGTGCCAGCAGCCCACTCGGGACAGGGAAAGAGGATACGCAGTATTTT.

This clonotype has only a few counts. The gene calls are TRBV5-5 and TRBJ1-4; no definite D call. Per germline, CDR1 SGHKS and CDR2 YYEKEE (reference sequence). The CDR3 consists of 15 residues. Trimming left V 6 bases short and J 0 bases short, with 12 bases between. The CDR3 nucleotides read TGTGCCAGCAACAAAGACGTTACAACTAATGAAAAACTGTTTTTT. Translation gives CASNKDVTTNEKLFF.

This clonotype was seen a few times. This sequence joins TRBV6-1 and TRBJ2-2; D possibly corresponds to TRBD2 (5 bases). Germline CDR1 is MNHNS and CDR2 is SASEGT. The CDR3 has 16 amino acids. The V end lost 6 bases, the J end lost 0 bases, and 14 bases lay between the germline ends. For the CDR3, the DNA is TGTGCCAGCAGAGTCTCGGGGAACTCGAACACCGGGGAGCTGTTTTTT. It translates to CASRVSGNSNTGELFF.

The rearrangement links TRBV20-1 to TRBJ2-1, with 7 bases that match TRBD1. CDR3 length equals 14 residues. Trimming cost V 2 bases and J 7 bases; bases outside gene matches: 8. The germline gives CDR1 DFQATT, CDR2 SNEGSKA (reference sequence). This chain's CDR3 is CSARYEGAWNEQFF. The CDR3 bases are TGCAGTGCTAGATATGAGGGGGCGTGGAATGAGCAGTTCTTC.

This clonotype came up many times. The V gene is TRBV5-1, the J gene TRBJ2-1; possibly TRBD2 for D (6 bases). CDR1 SGHRS and CDR2 YFSETQ come from the germline V gene. The CDR3 sequence is 13 residues long. With 4 bases removed from V and 7 bases from J, the gap between germline ends came to 12 bases. CDR3 coding DNA: TGCGCCAGCAGCCCCGGAGGGCGGAATGAGCAGTTCTTC. Protein product: CASSPGGRNEQFF.

The V gene is TRBV19, the J gene TRBJ2-1; TRBD1 or TRBD2 may be the D gene (6 bases each). CDR3 length: 16 residues. Per germline, CDR1 LNHDA and CDR2 SQIVND (reference sequence). V was shortened by 3 bases and J by 1 base, with 13 bases between the two germline ends. The CDR3 region is CASSILGGPSYNEQFF. As DNA, the CDR3 is TGTGCCAGTAGTATCTTAGGGGGGCCATCCTACAATGAGCAGTTCTTC.

This sequence joins TRBV11-2 and TRBJ2-5; D perhaps matches TRBD1 (5 bases). Germline CDR1 and CDR2: SGHAT and FQNNGV. The CDR3 consists of 14 residues. Trimming removed 3 bases at V and 4 bases at J, with 12 bases between. The CDR3 DNA is TGTGCCAGCAGCTTCAGGGAATATGCAGAGACCCAGTACTTC. The encoded protein is CASSFREYAETQYF.

The chain combines TRBV6-5 with TRBJ2-1; TRBD2 is a possible D gene (6 bases). CDR1 and CDR2 from the germline V gene are MNHEY and SVGAGI. The CDR3 runs to 15 residues. Trimming took 4 bases from V and 6 from J, leaving 16 bases between them. The CDR3 protein is CASSSEGRIRNEQFF. The CDR3 DNA follows: TGTGCCAGCAGTTCGGAGGGGCGTATACGCAATGAGCAGTTCTTC.

V usage is TRBV7-9 and J usage is TRBJ2-5; 7 nucleotides match TRBD1. V gave up 5 bases and J gave up 1 base; unmatched junction bases: 10. The CDR3 is made up of 16 amino acids. From germline, CDR1 is SEHNR and CDR2 FQNEAQ (reference sequence). DNA for the CDR3: TGTGCCAGCAGCCCCCCCGTCGGGACAGTCCAAGAGACCCAGTACTTC. The encoded protein is CASSPPVGTVQETQYF.

There are a few counts of this clonotype. The chain uses TRBV11-2 and TRBJ2-3; 8 bases are a match to TRBD2. The CDR3 extends over 16 amino acids. Trimming at V came to 1 base and at J to 4 bases, leaving 7 bases not matched to a gene. Germline assignment: CDR1 SGHAT and CDR2 FQNNGV. The CDR3 is CASSLAPGGAADTQYF. As DNA, the CDR3 is TGTGCCAGCAGCTTAGCCCCGGGGGGGGCCGCAGATACGCAGTATTTT.

V usage is TRBV3-1 and J usage is TRBJ2-1; a weak D match, TRBD2 (6 bases). The CDR3 length is 15 residues. Germline-derived CDR1 and CDR2 are LGHDT and YNNKEL (reference sequence). V was cut by 0 bases and J by 8 bases, with 14 bases left in between. The CDR3 is CASSQDSGPGYEQFF. The CDR3 region has the DNA TGTGCCAGCAGCCAAGATAGCGGTCCCGGCTATGAGCAGTTCTTC.

This clonotype came up a few times. This chain links TRBV4-2 with TRBJ2-1; TRBD2 matches at 14 bases. CDR3 length: 16 amino acids. Germline CDR1 reads LGHNA; CDR2 reads YNFKEQ. V dropped 4 bases and J dropped 7; count of bases not matched to a gene: 6. CDR3 coding DNA: TGTGCCAGCAGCCCGGGGACTAGCGGGAGTTCGAATGAGCAGTTCTTC. Its protein product is CASSPGTSGSSNEQFF.

This chain uses TRBV11-2 with TRBJ2-4; 15 bases map to TRBD2. The CDR3 runs 20 residues. Trimming removed 3 bases from V and 0 bases from J; junction bases left unmatched: 9. CDR1 and CDR2 from the germline V gene are SGHAT and FQNNGV. The CDR3, as DNA: TGTGCCAGCAGCTTCGGGACTAGCGGGGGGTCACGACTAGCCAAAAACATTCAGTACTTC. Translation: CASSFGTSGGSRLAKNIQYF.

The chain uses TRBV7-2 and TRBJ2-3, with TRBD2 identical over 8 bases. This CDR3 is 15 amino acids long. Germline V CDR1 and CDR2: SGHTA, FQGNSA. Germline trimming cut 5 bases from V and 4 bases from J; bases unmatched to any gene: 8. CDR3 nucleotide sequence: TGTGCCAGCAGCCAGGGACTAGGCAGGGCAGATACGCAGTATTTT. This sequence encodes CASSQGLGRADTQYF.

DNA of the CDR3: TGCGCCAGCAGCCAAGATCGGACACTGCAAGGTGAGCAGTACTTC. Translating it yields CASSQDRTLQGEQYF. This chain uses TRBV4-1 with TRBJ2-7; D might be TRBD1 (5 bases). The CDR3 sequence is 15 residues long. Trimming cost V 0 bases and J 7 bases, with 16 bases left between them. Germline loops: CDR1 MGHRA, CDR2 YSYEKL.

The chain couples TRBV15 to TRBJ2-7; 10 nucleotides agree with TRBD1. The V and J ends lost 0 bases and 6 bases, in that order; junction bases with no gene match: 5. The germline V gene encodes CDR1 LNHNV and CDR2 YYDKDF (reference sequence). The CDR3 sequence is 15 residues long. Here the CDR3 reads CATSREPGQGSEQYF. In nucleotides, the CDR3 is TGTGCCACCAGCAGAGAGCCGGGACAGGGGAGCGAGCAGTACTTC.

The chain combines TRBV15 with TRBJ2-1; maybe TRBD2 (5 bases). The V end lost 8 bases, the J end lost 9 bases, and 17 bases lay between the germline ends. This CDR3 spans 13 amino acids. The germline V gene encodes CDR1 LNHNV and CDR2 YYDKDF (reference sequence). DNA for the CDR3: TGTGCCACCCGAGTGGATTTTGAGGGTGAGCAGTTCTTC. Translating gives CATRVDFEGEQFF.